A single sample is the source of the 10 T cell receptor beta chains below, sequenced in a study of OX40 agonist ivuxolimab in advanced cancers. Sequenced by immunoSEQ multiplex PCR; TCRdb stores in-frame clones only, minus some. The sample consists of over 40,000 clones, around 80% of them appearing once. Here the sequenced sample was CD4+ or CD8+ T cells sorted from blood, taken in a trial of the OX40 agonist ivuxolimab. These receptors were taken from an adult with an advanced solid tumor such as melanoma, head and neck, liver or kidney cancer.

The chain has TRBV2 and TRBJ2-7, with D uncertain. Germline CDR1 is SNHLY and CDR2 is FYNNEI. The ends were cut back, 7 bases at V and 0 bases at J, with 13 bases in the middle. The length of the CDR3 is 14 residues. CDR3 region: CASTPEWGSYEQYF. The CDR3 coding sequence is TGTGCCAGCACCCCCGAGTGGGGCTCCTACGAGCAGTACTTC.

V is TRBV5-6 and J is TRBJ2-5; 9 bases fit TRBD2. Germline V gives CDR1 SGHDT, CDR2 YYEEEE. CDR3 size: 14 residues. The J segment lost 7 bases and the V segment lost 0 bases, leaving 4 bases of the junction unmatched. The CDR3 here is CASSLVGSGGTQYF. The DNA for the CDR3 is TGTGCCAGCAGCTTGGTTGGTAGCGGGGGGACCCAGTACTTC.

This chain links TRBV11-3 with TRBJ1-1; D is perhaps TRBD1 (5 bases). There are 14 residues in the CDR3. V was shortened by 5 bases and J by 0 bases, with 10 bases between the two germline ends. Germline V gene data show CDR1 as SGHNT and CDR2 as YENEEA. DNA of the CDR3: TGTGCCAGCAGCCCAGGGAGAATGAACACTGAAGCTTTCTTT. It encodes CASSPGRMNTEAFF.

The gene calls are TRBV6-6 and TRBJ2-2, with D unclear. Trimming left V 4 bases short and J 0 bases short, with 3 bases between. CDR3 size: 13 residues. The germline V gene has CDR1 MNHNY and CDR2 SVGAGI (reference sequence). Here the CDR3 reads CASSSSNTGELFF. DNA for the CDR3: TGTGCCAGCAGTTCGTCGAACACCGGGGAGCTGTTTTTT.

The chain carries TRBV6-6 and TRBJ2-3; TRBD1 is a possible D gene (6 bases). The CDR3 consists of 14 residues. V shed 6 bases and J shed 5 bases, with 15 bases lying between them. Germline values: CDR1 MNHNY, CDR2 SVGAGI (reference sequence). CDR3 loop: CASRSAGAGDTQYF. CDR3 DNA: TGTGCCAGCAGGTCCGCAGGGGCGGGAGATACGCAGTATTTT.

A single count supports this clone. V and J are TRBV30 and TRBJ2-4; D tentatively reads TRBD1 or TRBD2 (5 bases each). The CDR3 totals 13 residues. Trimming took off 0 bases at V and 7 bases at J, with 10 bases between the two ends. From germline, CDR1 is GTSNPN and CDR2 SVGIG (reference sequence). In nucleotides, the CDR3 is TGTGCCTGGAGTGTATCGGGACGCAACATTCAGTACTTC. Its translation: CAWSVSGRNIQYF.

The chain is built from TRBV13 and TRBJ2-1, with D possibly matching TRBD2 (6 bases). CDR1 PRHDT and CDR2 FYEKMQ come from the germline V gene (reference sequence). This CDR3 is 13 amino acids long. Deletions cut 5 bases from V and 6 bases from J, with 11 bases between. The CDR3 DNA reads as TGTGCCAGCAGCCCCGGGGACTCCAATGAGCAGTTCTTC. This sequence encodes CASSPGDSNEQFF.

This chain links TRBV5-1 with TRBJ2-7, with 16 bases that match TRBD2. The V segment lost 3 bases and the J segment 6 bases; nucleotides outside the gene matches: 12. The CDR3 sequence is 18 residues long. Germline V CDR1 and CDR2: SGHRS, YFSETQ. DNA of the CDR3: TGCGCCAGCAGCTCGACGGGACTAGCGGGAGGGATGGGCCTCGAGCAGTACTTC. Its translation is CASSSTGLAGGMGLEQYF.

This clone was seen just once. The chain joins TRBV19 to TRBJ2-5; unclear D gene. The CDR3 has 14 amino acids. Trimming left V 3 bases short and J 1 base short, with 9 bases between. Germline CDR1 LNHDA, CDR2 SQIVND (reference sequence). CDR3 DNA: TGTGCCAGTAGTATGGCCTTTTCCCAAGAGACCCAGTACTTC. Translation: CASSMAFSQETQYF.

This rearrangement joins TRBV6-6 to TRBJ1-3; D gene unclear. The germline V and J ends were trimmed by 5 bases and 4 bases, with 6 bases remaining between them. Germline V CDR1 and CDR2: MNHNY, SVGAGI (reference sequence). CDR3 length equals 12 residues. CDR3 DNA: TGTGCCAGCAGTATCCGCGGAAACACCATATATTTT. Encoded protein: CASSIRGNTIYF.